The next 22 T cell receptor beta chains were all read from a single sample in a study of blood T cells in healthy people across ages. Using a J-beta primer mix together with a sample-barcoded 5' primer, a second PCR was run for about 7 to 12 cycles. Each CDR3 protein is one row after TCRdb ran MiXCR on the 5' RACE reads. This sample has 550,000 to 750,000 distinct CDR3 sequences, with under 25% found just once. Sequenced input: blood. The source is a man in his 70s in good health.

The chain carries TRBV7-9 and TRBJ2-7, with 14 nucleotides matching TRBD2. The CDR3 is 16 residues long. The junction had 10 bases not matched to a gene; V was cut back by 5 bases and J by 7 bases. Germline V lookup: CDR1 SEHNR, CDR2 FQNEAQ (reference sequence). The CDR3 reads CASSPTGTSGRGEQYF. CDR3 in DNA: TGTGCCAGCAGCCCTACCGGGACTAGCGGGAGAGGAGAGCAGTACTTC.

This clonotype came up a few times. The V and J genes are TRBV20-1 and TRBJ1-5; 8 bases fit TRBD1. The CDR3 is 13 amino acids. Germline CDR1 reads DFQATT; CDR2 reads SNEGSKA (reference sequence). V gave up 4 bases and J gave up 7 bases; unmatched junction bases: 6. The CDR3 here is CSAKRQGRQPQHF. In DNA form, the CDR3 reads TGCAGTGCTAAACGACAGGGGCGGCAGCCCCAGCATTTT.

This clonotype was observed a handful of times. The V gene is TRBV3-1, the J gene TRBJ2-7; 8 bases are shared with TRBD2. Germline V lookup: CDR1 LGHDT, CDR2 YNNKEL (reference sequence). The CDR3 totals 15 residues. The junction had 6 bases not matched to a gene; V was cut back by 2 bases and J by 3 bases. The CDR3 region has the DNA TGTGCCAGCAGCCAAACGGCGGGAGGATACTACGAGCAGTACTTC. Its protein is CASSQTAGGYYEQYF.

This clonotype showed up just once. The chain recombines TRBV12-3 or TRBV12-4 with TRBJ2-5; 8 bases match TRBD2. This CDR3 comprises 13 residues. With V trimmed by 5 bases and J by 11 bases, 10 bases remained unmatched. In DNA form, the CDR3 reads TGTGCCAGCAGTCCGGGGGGGGACCGTGGGCAGTACTTC. The encoded protein is CASSPGGDRGQYF.

This clonotype was observed at least ten times. J is TRBJ2-7 and V is TRBV7-9, with a tentative D call TRBD1 (6 bases). CDR3 length equals 13 residues. Trimming removed 4 bases from V and 7 bases from J, with 14 bases in between. CDR1 is SEHNR, CDR2 FQNEAQ, per germline (reference sequence). DNA of the CDR3: TGTGCCAGCAGCTCCCTCCTAACAGGGGAGCAGTACTTC. Translated, it gives CASSSLLTGEQYF.

This clonotype was found a few times. The chain is built from TRBV5-1 and TRBJ2-1; unclear D gene. The V and J ends lost 4 bases and 7 bases respectively, with 12 bases between them. Germline V lookup: CDR1 SGHRS, CDR2 YFSETQ. The CDR3 totals 13 residues. The CDR3 loop is CASSPQNGNEQFF. As DNA, the CDR3 is TGCGCCAGCAGCCCCCAGAATGGGAATGAGCAGTTCTTC.

The sample holds many counts of this clonotype. The CDR3 sequence is CASSSGTSGHNTQYF. The CDR3 bases are TGTGCCAGCAGTTCCGGGACTAGCGGACATAATACGCAGTATTTT. The chain employs TRBV6-1 and TRBJ2-3; 11 bases are a match to TRBD2. Trimming removed 5 bases from V and 7 bases from J; junction bases left unmatched: 8. Germline V gene lookup returns CDR1 MNHNS and CDR2 SASEGT. The CDR3 has 15 amino acids.

The rearrangement links TRBV7-2 to TRBJ2-1; 16 nucleotides align to TRBD2. The CDR3 is 18 amino acids. The germline V gene has CDR1 SGHTA and CDR2 FQGNSA. V lost 5 bases to trimming and J lost 6 bases; unmatched junction nucleotides: 10. The CDR3 coding sequence is TGTGCCAGCAGCCCACGGGGACTAGCGGGAGGGCCTAGCAATGAGCAGTTCTTC. Translating gives CASSPRGLAGGPSNEQFF.

The J gene is TRBJ1-2, the V gene TRBV12-3 or TRBV12-4; D remains unclear. Trimming left V 2 bases short and J 8 bases short, with 9 bases between. This CDR3 region has 12 residues. CDR3 amino acids: CASSLLGAGYTF. The CDR3 DNA follows: TGTGCCAGCAGTTTACTTGGTGCCGGCTACACCTTC.

The chain couples TRBV20-1 to TRBJ2-3; no clear D gene. The CDR3 has 12 residues. The ends were cut back, 3 bases at V and 4 bases at J, with 8 bases in the middle. Germline V CDR1 and CDR2: DFQATT, SNEGSKA (reference sequence). CDR3 region: CSARIPPDTQYF. The CDR3 DNA sequence: TGCAGTGCTAGGATCCCCCCAGATACGCAGTATTTT.

This chain joins TRBV10-3 and TRBJ2-7, with 12 nucleotides matching TRBD2. Trimming removed 10 bases from V and 5 bases from J; junction bases left unmatched: 15. Germline lookup yields CDR1 ENHRY and CDR2 SYGVKD. This CDR3 is built from 16 residues. CDR3 in amino acids: CATKGTSGLKLNEQYF. CDR3 sequence (DNA): TGTGCCACCAAAGGGACTAGCGGGCTAAAACTAAACGAGCAGTACTTC.

This clonotype was picked up a small number of times. V gene TRBV6-1 combines with J gene TRBJ2-7; 9 bases fit TRBD1. The CDR3 is made up of 15 amino acids. V dropped 4 bases and J dropped 5; count of bases not matched to a gene: 9. Germline V gives CDR1 MNHNS, CDR2 SASEGT. The chain's CDR3 is CASSAWDREFNEQYF. The CDR3 region has the DNA TGTGCCAGCAGTGCCTGGGACAGGGAATTCAACGAGCAGTACTTC.

The chain links TRBV29-1 to TRBJ2-1, with 7 bases fitting TRBD1. CDR3 length: 14 residues. V gave up 5 bases and J gave up 1 base; unmatched junction bases: 5. Germline lookup yields CDR1 SQVTM and CDR2 ANQGSEA. Written as DNA, the CDR3 is TGCAGCGTTAGCAACAGGGGTTCCTACAATGAGCAGTTCTTC. Translated, it gives CSVSNRGSYNEQFF.

This clonotype was counted a few times. The chain couples TRBV3-1 to TRBJ2-3, with D unresolved. Trimming removed 4 bases from V and 2 bases from J, with 13 bases in between. The CDR3 runs to 15 residues. Germline assignment: CDR1 LGHDT and CDR2 YNNKEL (reference sequence). This CDR3 reads CASSLRGFTTDTQYF. In DNA form, the CDR3 reads TGTGCCAGCAGCCTTCGAGGTTTTACCACAGATACGCAGTATTTT.

The chain links TRBV11-2 to TRBJ2-5; TRBD2 is a possible D gene (6 bases). This CDR3 comprises 16 residues. Deletions cut 5 bases from V and 3 bases from J, with 19 bases between. Germline CDR1 and CDR2: SGHAT and FQNNGV. For the CDR3, the DNA is TGTGCCAGCAGCCGCCGTAGGATCGGGAGCGAAGAGACCCAGTACTTC. This gives the protein CASSRRRIGSEETQYF.

V and J are TRBV6-1 and TRBJ2-4; the D is unclear. Per germline, CDR1 MNHNS and CDR2 SASEGT. The CDR3 sequence is 14 residues long. The V end lost 8 bases, the J end lost 0 bases, and 11 bases lay between the germline ends. The CDR3: CASVGSLAKNIQYF. The CDR3 DNA follows: TGTGCCAGCGTGGGATCACTAGCCAAAAACATTCAGTACTTC.

This clonotype was counted many times. The chain recombines TRBV20-1 with TRBJ2-6, with no clear D. Per the germline V gene, CDR1 is DFQATT and CDR2 is SNEGSKA (reference sequence). The CDR3 is 16 residues long. Trimming cost V 3 bases and J 0 bases, with 12 bases left between them. CDR3 bases: TGCAGTGCTAGCAACCCGCGGAGCTCTGGGGCCAACGTCCTGACTTTC. Its translation: CSASNPRSSGANVLTF.

This clonotype was seen a handful of times. An end of the junction does not agree with germline; a read error may underlie this. The chain links TRBV7-6 to TRBJ1-6; D is unresolved. CDR3 size: 12 residues. The germline CDR1 and CDR2 sequences are SGHVS and FNYEAQ. CDR3 in DNA: TGTGCCGGCAGCTCAAATAATTCACCCCTCCACTTT. It translates to CAGSSNNSPLHF.

This clonotype was observed at least ten times. The genes are TRBV19 and TRBJ2-6, with D maybe TRBD2 (6 bases). This CDR3 has 18 residues. The germline CDR1 and CDR2 sequences are LNHDA and SQIVND (reference sequence). Trimming stripped 2 bases from V and 1 base from J, with 15 bases between. The CDR3 nucleotides read TGTGCCAGTAGTATATTGCCGGGACTCCTTTCTGGGGCCAACGTCCTGACTTTC. As protein: CASSILPGLLSGANVLTF.

CDR3 sequence (DNA): TGCAGTGCTAGGCAGCTAGCGGGGGTTTACAATGAGCAGTTCTTC. Its translation is CSARQLAGVYNEQFF. This chain joins TRBV20-1 and TRBJ2-1, with TRBD2 identical over 10 bases. CDR1 DFQATT and CDR2 SNEGSKA come from the germline V gene (reference sequence). The trim removed 3 bases at V and 4 bases at J, leaving 6 bases unmatched. This CDR3 has 15 amino acids.

The chain combines TRBV20-1 with TRBJ2-1; TRBD2 matches at 7 bases. Losses at the gene ends were 6 bases for V and 0 bases for J; bases not matched to a gene: 8. This CDR3 is 15 amino acids long. The germline V gene has CDR1 DFQATT and CDR2 SNEGSKA (reference sequence). Written as DNA, the CDR3 is TGCAGTGCGCCCACTAGCGCCTCCTCCTACAATGAGCAGTTCTTC. As protein: CSAPTSASSYNEQFF.

V and J are TRBV5-6 and TRBJ2-3, with D unclear. V was shortened by 1 base and J by 0 bases, with 12 bases between the two germline ends. Germline V lookup: CDR1 SGHDT, CDR2 YYEEEE. This CDR3 region has 16 residues. The CDR3 DNA sequence: TGTGCCAGCAGCTTGTCGTCCTCCGTTAGCACAGATACGCAGTATTTT. Translating gives CASSLSSSVSTDTQYF.